This T cell receptor beta chain was recorded in a study of response to subunit inactivated influenza vaccine. Study outcomes and limitations: The authors suggested that every seasonal influenza vaccination recruits few new T cells.

The CDR3 runs 15 residues. In germline, CDR1 is MDHEN, CDR2 SYDVKM. With 5 bases clipped from V and 4 bases from J, the junction kept 10 bases outside the gene matches. TCRdb independently ran MiXCR on the RT-PCR reads; one entry per CDR3 protein. The table shows fewer than 600,000 distinct CDR3 sequences, with roughly 7.9% occurring only once. Details on this clonotype: Its antigen is unidentified.

The sequence was obtained from a man between 50 and 75 years old who received an inactivated influenza vaccine. The rearrangement uses TRBV28 and TRBJ2-7; 8 nucleotides match TRBD1. The source was PBMCs from blood, collected approximately 25 months after vaccination. The CDR3 sequence is CASSRAGGSDYEQYF. CDR3 coding DNA: TGTGCCAGCAGTCGCGCAGGGGGCTCAGATTACGAGCAGTACTTC.